This passage covers 19 T cell receptor beta chains from one sample sequenced in a study of blood T cells in healthy people across ages. The use of a sample-barcoded 5' primer and a J-beta primer mix characterized a second PCR of about 7 to 12 cycles. TCRdb ran MiXCR on the 5' RACE reads and lists one entry per CDR3 protein. The repertoire has 550,000 to 650,000 distinct CDR3 sequences, about 28% of them found once; the top ten carry under 4.5%. The sample was also linked to a second study, of T cells of mothers and their children.

Sequencing was done on a sample of blood. The receptors were gathered from a boy aged 2 to 10 in good health.

The chain couples TRBV5-1 to TRBJ1-6; D may be TRBD1 (5 bases). V dropped 2 bases and J dropped 9 bases, with 12 bases sitting between them. Per germline, CDR1 SGHRS and CDR2 YFSETQ. The CDR3 contains 14 residues. CDR3 sequence: CASSFGQGRSPLHF. CDR3 coding DNA: TGCGCCAGCAGCTTCGGGCAGGGTCGTTCACCCCTCCACTTT.

Only a few counts were recorded for this clonotype. The genes are TRBV9 and TRBJ1-5; TRBD1 aligns across 9 bases. The germline V gene has CDR1 SGDLS and CDR2 YYNGEE. The CDR3 is made up of 16 amino acids. CDR3 coding DNA: TGTCCCGCCAGCGGCCCCGGGACAGGGATAAATCAGCCCCAGCATTTT. Residues: CPASGPGTGINQPQHF.

In nucleotides, the CDR3 is TGTGCCATCAGGGGACGAAGCAATCAGCCCCAGCATTTT. Protein: CAIRGRSNQPQHF. The chain carries TRBV10-3 and TRBJ1-5; possible D gene TRBD1, 5 bases. The germline CDR1 and CDR2 sequences are ENHRY and SYGVKD. Trimming cost V 6 bases and J 1 base, with 7 bases left between them. This CDR3 contains 13 residues.

This clonotype was observed once. V is TRBV20-1 and J is TRBJ1-4; the D is unclear. The V end was cut by 6 bases, the J end by 1 base, with 9 bases between. The CDR3 is 13 residues long. Germline V gives CDR1 DFQATT, CDR2 SNEGSKA (reference sequence). Here the CDR3 reads CSAPPGTNEKLFF. In DNA, the CDR3 is TGCAGTGCCCCCCCAGGAACTAATGAAAAACTGTTTTTT.

This clonotype was detected ten times or more. The chain carries TRBV27 and TRBJ2-1, with D perhaps assigned TRBD1 or TRBD2 (5 bases each). The CDR3 totals 15 residues. Per the germline V gene, CDR1 is MNHEY and CDR2 is SMNVEV (reference sequence). V gave up 6 bases and J gave up 3 bases, with 15 bases separating them. The CDR3 loop reads CASSPTGPFYNEQFF. CDR3 bases: TGTGCCAGCAGCCCGACGGGGCCCTTCTACAATGAGCAGTTCTTC.

This sequence joins TRBV4-3 and TRBJ2-1, with D possibly TRBD2 on 5 matching bases. The ends were cut back, 0 bases at V and 9 bases at J, with 15 bases in the middle. CDR1 and CDR2 from the germline V gene are LGHNA and YSLEER. This CDR3 contains 15 residues. The CDR3 loop reads CASSQEPTRIGEQFF. The CDR3 DNA reads as TGCGCCAGCAGCCAAGAACCCACTAGAATTGGTGAGCAGTTCTTC.

This clonotype has a handful of counts. The chain links TRBV13 to TRBJ2-3; TRBD2 matches 9 bases. Germline CDR1 is PRHDT and CDR2 is FYEKMQ (reference sequence). The CDR3 spans 14 residues. Trimming took 7 bases from V and 6 from J; bases not matched to a gene: 8. In DNA form, the CDR3 reads TGTGCCAGCACCTCTGGACTAGCGACTGATACGCAGTATTTT. Translating gives CASTSGLATDTQYF.

The V call is TRBV20-1, the J call TRBJ1-1; TRBD1 matches at 7 bases. Germline V CDR1 and CDR2: DFQATT, SNEGSKA (reference sequence). This CDR3 is 16 amino acids long. V was clipped by 4 bases and J by 0 bases; unmatched bases: 11. The CDR3 is CSATRSTGMMNTEAFF. The DNA for the CDR3 is TGCAGTGCTACTAGATCGACAGGGATGATGAACACTGAAGCTTTCTTT.

V gene TRBV5-1 combines with J gene TRBJ2-5; possible D gene TRBD2, 6 bases. The DNA end is a closer match to TRBJ2-1, so the J assignment may be wrong. CDR3 length: 13 residues. Looked up from germline, CDR1 is SGHRS and CDR2 is YFSETQ. The CDR3 bases are TGCGCCAGCAGCCCGGAGGGCGGGGTTTGGCAGTTCTTC. This translates into CASSPEGGVWQFF.

This clonotype appeared a few times. This chain uses TRBV5-1 with TRBJ2-7, with D perhaps TRBD2 (5 bases). The V gene's germline CDR1 is SGHRS and CDR2 YFSETQ. Trimming removed 4 bases at V and 0 bases at J, with 17 bases between. This CDR3 spans 16 amino acids. The CDR3 here is CASSPLVERSSYEQYF. The CDR3 coding sequence is TGCGCCAGCAGCCCCTTGGTAGAGCGGAGCTCCTACGAGCAGTACTTC.

This clonotype was detected ten times or more. This sequence joins TRBV28 and TRBJ1-4; D not certain. V was cut by 6 bases and J by 4 bases, with 9 bases left in between. Germline-derived CDR1 and CDR2 are MDHEN and SYDVKM. The CDR3 has 13 residues. This chain's CDR3 is CASSLEFNEKLFF. The CDR3 DNA sequence: TGTGCCAGCAGCCTAGAGTTTAATGAAAAACTGTTTTTT. The full variable domain, its missing parts supplied by reference TRBV28 and TRBJ1-4, is DVKVTQSSRYLVKRTGEKVFLECVQDMDHENMFWYRQDPGLGLRLIYFSYDVKMKEKGDIPEGYSVSREKKERFSLILESASTNQTSMYLCASSLEFNEKLFFGSGTQLSVL.

This clonotype has more than one count but fewer than ten. The chain is built from TRBV12-3 or TRBV12-4 and TRBJ2-5; possible D gene TRBD2, 5 bases. The J call may be wrong; the DNA end is better matched by TRBJ2-1. This CDR3 region has 11 residues. This CDR3 is CASSFSGEQFF. Here the CDR3 DNA reads TGTGCCAGCAGTTTCAGCGGTGAGCAGTTCTTC.

V is TRBV20-1 and J is TRBJ1-2, with D perhaps matching TRBD1 (5 bases). The CDR3 loop spans 14 amino acids. Trimming stripped 5 bases from V and 6 bases from J, with 19 bases between. Per the germline V gene, CDR1 is DFQATT and CDR2 is SNEGSKA (reference sequence). The CDR3 DNA is TGCAGTGCTCAGGGACTGCAAGCCGACCATGGCTACACCTTC. Translation: CSAQGLQADHGYTF.

The chain combines TRBV7-9 with TRBJ2-7, with 9 bases that match TRBD2. Trimming took 1 base from V and 3 from J; bases not matched to a gene: 7. The CDR3 is 16 residues long. Looked up from germline, CDR1 is SEHNR and CDR2 is FQNEAQ (reference sequence). DNA for the CDR3: TGTGCCAGCAGCTTAGAACTTGGAGCGGGAGGCTACGAGCAGTACTTC. Protein product: CASSLELGAGGYEQYF. Complete variable domain (other parts from reference TRBV7-9 and TRBJ2-7): DTGVSQNPRHKITKRGQNVTFRCDPISEHNRLYWYRQTLGQGPEFLTYFQNEAQLEKSRLLSDRFSAERPKGSFSTLEIQRTEQGDSAMYLCASSLELGAGGYEQYFGPGTRLTVT.

This clonotype has only one observation. The V and J genes are TRBV29-1 and TRBJ2-5; TRBD2 matches at 7 bases. Looked up from germline, CDR1 is SQVTM and CDR2 is ANQGSEA. Trimming cost V 7 bases and J 2 bases; bases outside gene matches: 10. There are 14 residues in the CDR3. The CDR3 region is CSAKQTSPQETQYF. The CDR3 region has the DNA TGCAGCGCTAAGCAGACTAGCCCTCAAGAGACCCAGTACTTC.

This clonotype showed up just a few times. The genes are TRBV12-3 or TRBV12-4 and TRBJ2-2, with a tentative D call TRBD2 (6 bases). CDR3 length: 16 amino acids. The germline V and J ends were trimmed by 5 bases and 5 bases, with 18 bases remaining between them. The CDR3 loop is CASSPRAGWGTGELFF. The CDR3 bases are TGTGCCAGCAGTCCCCGGGCGGGATGGGGGACCGGGGAGCTGTTTTTT.

This clonotype was recorded a few times. The chain couples TRBV6-2 or TRBV6-3 to TRBJ2-5, with D unresolved. The CDR3 sequence is 15 residues long. Trimming took 0 bases from V and 2 from J, leaving 10 bases between them. The germline CDR1 and CDR2 sequences are MNHEY and SVGEGT. The CDR3 protein is CASSYSRPGQETQYF. DNA for the CDR3: TGTGCCAGCAGTTACTCTCGTCCCGGGCAAGAGACCCAGTACTTC.

The J gene is TRBJ2-7, the V gene TRBV29-1; the D gene is possibly TRBD1 (6 bases). Trimming took off 2 bases at V and 2 bases at J, with 10 bases between the two ends. The CDR3 consists of 13 residues. Germline CDR1 and CDR2: SQVTM and ANQGSEA. CDR3 residues: CSVEKGTPYEQYF. Here the CDR3 DNA reads TGCAGCGTTGAAAAAGGGACACCCTACGAGCAGTACTTC.

This chain uses TRBV20-1 with TRBJ2-3; tentative D call: TRBD2 (6 bases). The CDR3 is 15 residues long. V was clipped by 3 bases and J by 0 bases, with 13 bases between them. Germline V CDR1 and CDR2: DFQATT, SNEGSKA (reference sequence). This CDR3 reads CSARAGTSSTDTQYF. CDR3 DNA: TGCAGTGCTAGGGCCGGGACTTCTAGCACAGATACGCAGTATTTT.